This T cell receptor beta chain was observed in a study of OX40 agonist ivuxolimab in advanced cancers. The study's findings and limits: The authors also found low normalized T-cell clonal expansion in some nonresponders.

Method: immunoSEQ multiplex PCR; TCRdb's copy keeps in-frame clones and lacks some. The profile shows roughly 120,000 clones, 80% to 95% of them singletons. Concerning this clone: Its target is not known.

V lost 3 bases, J lost 4 bases, and 10 bases lay in between. The CDR3 sequence is 14 residues long. Per germline, CDR1 MDHEN and CDR2 SYDVKM. Sequenced material: CD4+ or CD8+ T cells sorted from blood, taken in a trial of the OX40 agonist ivuxolimab. The sequence derives from an adult with an advanced solid tumor such as melanoma, head and neck, liver or kidney cancer. The rearrangement joins TRBV28 to TRBJ1-3, with D uncertain. This chain's CDR3 is CASSLGMTGNTIYF. As DNA, the CDR3 is TGTGCCAGCAGTTTGGGAATGACCGGAAACACCATATATTTT. Supplemented by reference TRBV28 and TRBJ1-3, the full variable domain reads DVKVTQSSRYLVKRTGEKVFLECVQDMDHENMFWYRQDPGLGLRLIYFSYDVKMKEKGDIPEGYSVSREKKERFSLILESASTNQTSMYLCASSLGMTGNTIYFGEGSWLTVV.